Following are 21 T cell receptor beta chains from one sample sequenced in a study of blood T cell repertoires in COVID-19 (dated by TCRdb to 2018 to 2021). Libraries were constructed by the immunoSEQ multiplex PCR assay. TCRdb holds this immuneACCESS table with in-frame rearrangements only. Some clones are missing; in checked studies, unresolved V genes explain under half, and the rest has no known cause. Across this sample there are about 150,000 clones, with more than 75% seen only once. The ten largest clonotypes hold 6% to 7% of the sample. Sequenced material: peripheral blood. These receptors originate from an elderly man with acute or convalescent COVID-19.

This chain links TRBV4-1 with TRBJ2-7, with TRBD2 matching over 8 bases. Germline-derived CDR1 and CDR2 are MGHRA and YSYEKL. V shed 1 base and J 3 bases; nucleotides not matched to a gene: 11. This CDR3 contains 17 residues. The CDR3 is CASSQGAKREFRYEQYF. DNA for the CDR3: TGCGCCAGCAGCCAAGGCGCTAAGCGGGAGTTTCGCTACGAGCAGTACTTC.

The chain has TRBV7-2 and TRBJ2-1; TRBD2 matches at 14 bases. After removal of 1 base from V and 10 bases from J, the junction contained 6 bases not matched to a gene. This CDR3 is 16 amino acids long. Germline assignment: CDR1 SGHTA and CDR2 FQGNSA. DNA of the CDR3: TGTGCCAGCAGCTTAGGACTAGCGGGAGGGCAAGGAGAGCAGTTCTTC. Encoded protein: CASSLGLAGGQGEQFF. Filled out from reference TRBV7-2 and TRBJ2-1, the complete variable domain reads GAGVSQSPSNKVTEKGKDVELRCDPISGHTALYWYRQSLGQGLEFLIYFQGNSAPDKSGLPSDRFSAERTGGSVSTLTIQRTQQEDSAVYLCASSLGLAGGQGEQFFGPGTRLTVL.

This chain links TRBV7-2 with TRBJ2-3; 12 nucleotides align to TRBD2. Germline CDR1 reads SGHTA; CDR2 reads FQGNSA. The CDR3 loop spans 18 amino acids. V was clipped by 3 bases and J by 0 bases; unmatched bases: 7. This CDR3 is CASSFTSGGNPSTDTQYF. The CDR3 DNA reads as TGTGCCAGCAGCTTTACTAGCGGGGGGAATCCTAGCACAGATACGCAGTATTTT.

This chain connects TRBV19 to TRBJ2-1, with 11 bases that match TRBD2. In germline, CDR1 is LNHDA, CDR2 SQIVND (reference sequence). The CDR3 contains 20 residues. The junction had 13 bases not matched to a gene; V was cut back by 3 bases and J by 0 bases. CDR3 region: CASSITRRLAGTSSYNEQFF. The CDR3, as DNA: TGTGCCAGTAGTATTACTCGGAGACTAGCGGGAACGAGCTCCTACAATGAGCAGTTCTTC.

Here the CDR3 DNA reads TGTGCCAGCAGCCTTTTCTCCTACGAGCAGTACTTC. It is translated as CASSLFSYEQYF. This chain joins TRBV7-2 and TRBJ2-7; no firm D call. Per germline, CDR1 SGHTA and CDR2 FQGNSA. V was clipped by 5 bases and J by 0 bases, with 5 bases between them. This CDR3 comprises 12 residues.

This chain connects TRBV19 to TRBJ2-2, with 9 bases lining up with TRBD1. V trimming: 9 bases; J trimming: 7 bases; junction bases outside the gene matches: 9. The CDR3 is 14 amino acids. The germline V gene encodes CDR1 LNHDA and CDR2 SQIVND (reference sequence). In DNA, the CDR3 is TGTGCCAGCAGGCGGGACAGGGCCCTCGGGGAGCTGTTTTTT. It is translated as CASRRDRALGELFF.

The chain carries TRBV10-2 and TRBJ2-7; 10 positions agree with TRBD2. The V gene's germline CDR1 is WSHSY and CDR2 SAAADI. V lost 6 bases to trimming and J lost 5 bases; unmatched junction nucleotides: 4. CDR3 length: 13 residues. CDR3 DNA sequence: TGCGCCAGCAGCAGCGGGAGGGGCGACGAGCAGTACTTC. Translated, it gives CASSSGRGDEQYF.

This clone was counted once. This chain links TRBV6-1 with TRBJ1-5; D perhaps matches TRBD1 (5 bases). Germline CDR1 is MNHNS and CDR2 is SASEGT. Trimming removed 2 bases at V and 4 bases at J, with 9 bases between. The length of the CDR3 is 14 residues. The CDR3 is CASSENGGNQPQHF. The CDR3 DNA is TGTGCCAGCAGTGAAAACGGGGGGAATCAGCCCCAGCATTTT.

The gene calls are TRBV6-5 and TRBJ1-1, with D possibly being TRBD1 (6 bases). This CDR3 is built from 14 residues. Per the germline V gene, CDR1 is MNHEY and CDR2 is SVGAGI. Trimming removed 5 bases at V and 4 bases at J, with 14 bases between. CDR3 bases: TGTGCCAGCAGTACCAGGGGTAGTGCCACTGAAGCTTTCTTT. It translates to CASSTRGSATEAFF.

A few counts support this clone. Written as DNA, the CDR3 is TGCGCCAGCAGCTTGGAGGGACAGACCAATCAGCCCCAGCATTTT. The encoded protein is CASSLEGQTNQPQHF. This chain connects TRBV5-1 to TRBJ1-5; 7 bases align to TRBD1. The CDR3 runs 15 residues. The germline V gene encodes CDR1 SGHRS and CDR2 YFSETQ. V was pared by 0 bases and J by 3 bases, with 3 bases of the junction left unmatched.

J is TRBJ2-7 and V is TRBV12-2; the table's D call of TRBD1 was not tested on the DNA. TRBV12-2 corresponds to a pseudogene. The length of the CDR3 is 17 residues. The CDR3 DNA sequence: TGTGCAAGTCGCTTAGAAGACAGGGGGAGTGATTTATACGAGCAGTACTTC. Residues: CASRLEDRGSDLYEQYF.

This chain links TRBV5-1 with TRBJ2-5, with 9 bases fitting TRBD2. The trim removed 1 base at V and 1 base at J, leaving 2 bases unmatched. This CDR3 is built from 15 residues. Per germline, CDR1 SGHRS and CDR2 YFSETQ. The CDR3 sequence is CASSLLTSGQETQYF. The CDR3 nucleotides read TGCGCCAGCAGCTTGCTGACTAGCGGCCAAGAGACCCAGTACTTC. The whole variable domain, filled in from reference TRBV5-1 and TRBJ2-5, reads KAGVTQTPRYLIKTRGQQVTLSCSPISGHRSVSWYQQTPGQGLQFLFEYFSETQRNKGNFPGRFSGRQFSNSRSEMNVSTLELGDSALYLCASSLLTSGQETQYFGPGTRLLVL.

This sequence joins TRBV2 and TRBJ2-5, with 8 bases lining up with TRBD1. This CDR3 region has 14 residues. V was clipped by 5 bases and J by 2 bases; unmatched bases: 4. Germline CDR1 reads SNHLY; CDR2 reads FYNNEI. As DNA, the CDR3 is TGTGCCAGCAGTAGGGACAGGCAGCAAGAGACCCAGTACTTC. Protein product: CASSRDRQQETQYF.

This clone was detected only a few times. This chain uses TRBV6-4 with TRBJ2-7, with 10 bases lining up with TRBD1. The germline CDR1 and CDR2 sequences are MRHNA and SNTAGT. The CDR3 loop spans 15 amino acids. The V and J ends lost 4 bases and 5 bases, in that order; junction bases with no gene match: 8. CDR3 sequence: CASSGPGTGVDEQYF. The CDR3 DNA reads TGTGCCAGCAGTGGCCCCGGGACAGGGGTCGACGAGCAGTACTTC.

This chain connects TRBV6-5 to TRBJ2-7; tentative D call: TRBD2 (7 bases). The CDR3 has 14 residues. Germline CDR1 is MNHEY and CDR2 is SVGAGI. The V and J ends lost 2 bases and 5 bases respectively, with 13 bases between them. The CDR3 region has the DNA TGTGCCAGCAGTTACCGGGGGGCCGGGGACGAGCAGTACTTC. Protein: CASSYRGAGDEQYF.

This chain joins TRBV7-9 and TRBJ1-2; weak D call: TRBD1 (5 bases). The length of the CDR3 is 14 residues. CDR1 is SEHNR and CDR2 is FQNEAQ in the germline V gene (reference sequence). The V end was cut by 4 bases, the J end by 0 bases, with 9 bases between. CDR3 region: CASSSDSSNYGYTF. CDR3 DNA: TGTGCCAGCAGCTCCGACAGTTCTAACTATGGCTACACCTTC.

In this sample, this clone turned up a few times. This chain links TRBV3-1 (or the pseudogene TRBV3-2) with TRBJ2-1; 7 bases agree with TRBD2. The CDR3 has 16 residues. CDR1 is LGHDT, CDR2 YNNKEL, per germline (reference sequence). V lost 4 bases and J lost 6; bases outside the gene matches: 12. DNA of the CDR3: TGTGCCAGCAGCCGTAGCGGGTCGTTGGGGTTCAATGAGCAGTTCTTC. Amino acid sequence: CASSRSGSLGFNEQFF.

The rearrangement uses TRBV24-1 and TRBJ2-2; 11 bases are a match to TRBD2. The V and J ends lost 4 bases and 2 bases, in that order; junction bases with no gene match: 11. The germline gives CDR1 KGHDR, CDR2 SFDVKD. The CDR3 extends over 19 amino acids. CDR3 sequence (DNA): TGTGCCACCAGTGACCCCCCCGGGACTAGCGGTACTAACACCGGGGAGCTGTTTTTT. It translates to CATSDPPGTSGTNTGELFF.

This rearrangement joins TRBV5-5 to TRBJ2-2; 7 bases match TRBD1. The junction had 5 bases not matched to a gene; V was cut back by 5 bases and J by 1 base. This CDR3 is built from 15 residues. CDR1 is SGHKS and CDR2 is YYEKEE in the germline V gene (reference sequence). The CDR3 sequence is CASRTHRGNTGELFF. CDR3 sequence (DNA): TGTGCCAGCAGGACCCACAGGGGGAACACCGGGGAGCTGTTTTTT.

This clone has a single count. The chain employs TRBV19 and TRBJ2-3, with 10 bases aligning to TRBD1. Germline CDR1 LNHDA, CDR2 SQIVND (reference sequence). With 4 bases clipped from V and 1 base from J, the junction kept 5 bases outside the gene matches. There are 16 residues in the CDR3. The CDR3 coding sequence is TGTGCCAGTAGTAAAACCGGGACAGGGGGCACAGATACGCAGTATTTT. This gives the protein CASSKTGTGGTDTQYF.

The DNA of the CDR3 is TGTGCCAGCAGGCCCCCCGTGCAGGGCTCCTACAATGAGCAGTTCTTC. Encoded protein: CASRPPVQGSYNEQFF. This chain links TRBV7-2 with TRBJ2-1; TRBD1 is a possible D gene (5 bases). The V gene's germline CDR1 is SGHTA and CDR2 FQGNSA. The V gene lost 6 bases and the J gene lost 0 bases, with 15 bases spanning the gap. The CDR3 totals 16 residues.